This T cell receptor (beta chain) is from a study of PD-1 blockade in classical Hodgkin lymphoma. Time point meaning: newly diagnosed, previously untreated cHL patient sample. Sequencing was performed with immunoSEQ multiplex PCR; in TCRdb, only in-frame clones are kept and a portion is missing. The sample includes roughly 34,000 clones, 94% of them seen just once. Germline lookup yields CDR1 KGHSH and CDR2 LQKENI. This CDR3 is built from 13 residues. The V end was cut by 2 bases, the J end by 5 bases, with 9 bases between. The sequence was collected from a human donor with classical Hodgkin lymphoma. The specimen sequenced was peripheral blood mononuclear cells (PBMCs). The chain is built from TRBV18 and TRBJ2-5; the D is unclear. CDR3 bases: TGTGCCAGCTCACCAGGCGTGGGGGAGACCCAGTACTTC. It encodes CASSPGVGETQYF.